This T cell receptor beta chain was captured by sequencing in a study of T cell repertoires in cytomegalovirus infection. Study overall: Matching HLA type and CMV infection were both indicated by public TCR beta signatures. Study-wide points: Frequencies of public TCR beta families were cumulated, and this identified carriers of CMV plus the relevant HLA. Ex vivo responses were dominated by HLA-C-restricted CMV-specific TCR beta clonotypes.

Comments on this clonotype: The antigen is not known.

CDR3 length: 13 residues. The V gene lost 1 base and the J gene lost 7 bases, with 10 bases spanning the gap. The germline V gene encodes CDR1 MNHNS and CDR2 SASEGT. A single record per CDR3 protein comes from TCRdb applying MiXCR to the reads. The table lists 350,000 to 500,000 distinct CDR3 sequences, roughly 31% of them singletons. The TCR comes from a human donor in good health (CMV status not recorded). Some clones in this sample may be carry-over from other donors' samples. The chain is built from TRBV6-1 and TRBJ1-2; D may be TRBD1 (5 bases). Sequencing input: PBMCs. DNA of the CDR3: TGTGCCAGCAGTGAAGAAAGGGGTTCTGGCTACACCTTC. Its protein is CASSEERGSGYTF.